A selection of T cell receptor beta chains follows, all from one sample in a study of vaccination and CD4 T cells after COVID-19. MiXCR was run by TCRdb on the PCR reads, yielding one entry per CDR3 protein. The table has about 19,000 distinct CDR3 sequences, 50% to 70% seen once. Their specific antigens are unknown. Material: CD4+ T cells from blood, cultured in vitro, obtained after SARS-CoV-2 vaccination. These receptors were obtained from a human donor who had recovered from COVID-19. The CDR3 runs from the conserved cysteine through the conserved F or W. Fields, in order: D gene, clone size, V gene, J gene, CDR3 DNA, CDR3 protein. D genes are given only for firm matches. A row's size may be missing; if present it is once, few, many or a size class.

d_gene: -; abundance: -; v_gene: TRBV2; j_gene: TRBJ2-2; CDR3nt: TGTGCCAGCGGGGATAAGGGCACCGGGGAGCTGTTTTTT; CDR3aa: CASGDKGTGELFF
d_gene: TRBD1; abundance: -; v_gene: TRBV6-1; j_gene: TRBJ2-1; CDR3nt: TGTGCCAGCCGAGGGACAGGGGGCCTCAATGAGCAGTTCTTC; CDR3aa: CASRGTGGLNEQFF
d_gene: TRBD1; abundance: -; v_gene: TRBV29-1; j_gene: TRBJ1-1; CDR3nt: TGCAGCGTACAGGGGGCGGTTACTGAAGCTTTCTTT; CDR3aa: CSVQGAVTEAFF
d_gene: TRBD1; abundance: few; v_gene: TRBV7-2; j_gene: TRBJ1-1; CDR3nt: TGTGCCAGCAGCCCGGGACAGGGGGCTGGAGCTTTCTTT; CDR3aa: CASSPGQGAGAFF
d_gene: -; abundance: -; v_gene: TRBV27; j_gene: TRBJ2-7; CDR3nt: TGTGCCAGCAGGCCAGTCCGGGGGCGCCCGGACGAGCAGTACTTC; CDR3aa: CASRPVRGRPDEQYF
d_gene: -; abundance: -; v_gene: TRBV30; j_gene: TRBJ1-1; CDR3nt: TGTGCCTGGAGTGTACGGGGGTTGAGCACTGAAGCTTTCTTT; CDR3aa: CAWSVRGLSTEAFF
d_gene: TRBD1; abundance: -; v_gene: TRBV7-2; j_gene: TRBJ1-1; CDR3nt: TGTGCCAGCAGCCCGCGGACAGGGAACACTGAAGCTTTCTTT; CDR3aa: CASSPRTGNTEAFF
d_gene: TRBD2; abundance: -; v_gene: TRBV11-2; j_gene: TRBJ2-3; CDR3nt: TGTGCCAGCAGCTGGAGAGGGACTAGGGGGAGAGGTGATACGCAGTATTTT; CDR3aa: CASSWRGTRGRGDTQYF
d_gene: -; abundance: -; v_gene: TRBV11-3; j_gene: TRBJ1-1; CDR3nt: TGTGCCAGCAGCTTAGTCAGCAGGGGAGGTGGCACTGAAGCTTTCTTT; CDR3aa: CASSLVSRGGGTEAFF
d_gene: -; abundance: -; v_gene: TRBV29-1; j_gene: TRBJ1-6; CDR3nt: TGCAGCGCCTCGGGGGGACCCAATTCACCCCTCCACTTT; CDR3aa: CSASGGPNSPLHF
d_gene: -; abundance: -; v_gene: TRBV7-2; j_gene: TRBJ1-1; CDR3nt: TGTGCCACTCGGCGGGGGATGAACACTGAAGCTTTCTTT; CDR3aa: CATRRGMNTEAFF
d_gene: TRBD1; abundance: few; v_gene: TRBV6-1; j_gene: TRBJ1-2; CDR3nt: TGTGCCAGCCTCGGGACAGGGGCCGCGACTTCACAGGGCTACACCTTC; CDR3aa: CASLGTGAATSQGYTF
d_gene: TRBD2; abundance: once; v_gene: TRBV6-5; j_gene: TRBJ2-1; CDR3nt: TGTGCCAGCAGCTACGAGCGCGGACTAGCGGGAGGGAATGAGCAGTTCTTC; CDR3aa: CASSYERGLAGGNEQFF
d_gene: -; abundance: -; v_gene: TRBV19; j_gene: TRBJ2-3; CDR3nt: TGTGCCAGTAGTGAAGGGGTGGATACGCAGTATTTT; CDR3aa: CASSEGVDTQYF
d_gene: TRBD2; abundance: -; v_gene: TRBV5-4; j_gene: TRBJ2-7; CDR3nt: TGTGCCAGCAGCAGAGGAGGTCTAGCGGGTTCCTACGAGCAGTACTTC; CDR3aa: CASSRGGLAGSYEQYF
d_gene: -; abundance: -; v_gene: TRBV6-1; j_gene: TRBJ1-1; CDR3nt: TGTGCCAGCAGAGCCGGGCCAGAGAACACTGAAGCTTTCTTT; CDR3aa: CASRAGPENTEAFF
d_gene: -; abundance: few; v_gene: TRBV5-8; j_gene: TRBJ1-5; CDR3nt: TGTGCCAGCAGCCCCGGACATATAAGCAATCAGCCCCAGCATTTT; CDR3aa: CASSPGHISNQPQHF
d_gene: TRBD1; abundance: -; v_gene: TRBV2; j_gene: TRBJ1-1; CDR3nt: TGTGCCAGCAGCCCCAGGGCAGGGGGGACTGAAGCGTTCTTT; CDR3aa: CASSPRAGGTEAFF
d_gene: TRBD1; abundance: -; v_gene: TRBV29-1; j_gene: TRBJ2-7; CDR3nt: TGCAGCGGGGGGACAGGGATCTACGAGCAGTACTTC; CDR3aa: CSGGTGIYEQYF
d_gene: TRBD1; abundance: -; v_gene: TRBV30; j_gene: TRBJ1-6; CDR3nt: TGTGCCTGGAGCTTCCACAGGGGGCAAGGTAATTCACCCCTCCACTTT; CDR3aa: CAWSFHRGQGNSPLHF
d_gene: -; abundance: -; v_gene: TRBV27; j_gene: TRBJ1-2; CDR3nt: TGTGCCAGCAGTTTAATGGGCAGACCCAACTATGGCTACACCTTC; CDR3aa: CASSLMGRPNYGYTF
d_gene: TRBD1; abundance: few; v_gene: TRBV11-2; j_gene: TRBJ2-3; CDR3nt: TGTGCCAGCAGCCTCGGGACAGGGGGCACAGATACGCAGTATTTT; CDR3aa: CASSLGTGGTDTQYF
d_gene: -; abundance: -; v_gene: TRBV11-1; j_gene: TRBJ1-1; CDR3nt: TGTGCCAGCAGCCCGACGGAGAACACTGAAGCTTTCTTT; CDR3aa: CASSPTENTEAFF
d_gene: -; abundance: -; v_gene: TRBV6-1; j_gene: TRBJ1-2; CDR3nt: TGTGCCAGCAGAGCGGGACAAAGTGGCTACACCTTC; CDR3aa: CASRAGQSGYTF
d_gene: -; abundance: few; v_gene: TRBV6-2/TRBV6-3; j_gene: TRBJ2-5; CDR3nt: TGTGCCAGCAGTTACGAGAGGGGGGCCCGAGAGACCCAGTACTTC; CDR3aa: CASSYERGARETQYF
d_gene: -; abundance: -; v_gene: TRBV3-1; j_gene: TRBJ2-2; CDR3nt: TGTGCCAGCGCAGGGGCGAGCACCGGGGAGCTGTTTTTT; CDR3aa: CASAGASTGELFF
d_gene: -; abundance: -; v_gene: TRBV21-1; j_gene: TRBJ2-7; CDR3nt: TGTGCCAGCAGCAAAGAGGCCAGGGGGCGCTTCGAGCAGTACTTC; CDR3aa: CASSKEARGRFEQYF
d_gene: TRBD2; abundance: -; v_gene: TRBV20-1; j_gene: TRBJ2-3; CDR3nt: TGCAGTGCTATTAGCGGGGGGGGCACAGATACGCAGTATTTT; CDR3aa: CSAISGGGTDTQYF
d_gene: -; abundance: -; v_gene: TRBV2; j_gene: TRBJ2-5; CDR3nt: TGTGCCAGCAGTGGGGCAACAGCGCAAGAGACCCAGTACTTC; CDR3aa: CASSGATAQETQYF
d_gene: TRBD2; abundance: once; v_gene: TRBV25-1; j_gene: TRBJ2-1; CDR3nt: TGTGCCAGCAGTGACCGGCTTAGCGGGACGTCCGATGAGCAGTTCTTC; CDR3aa: CASSDRLSGTSDEQFF
d_gene: TRBD1; abundance: few; v_gene: TRBV6-1; j_gene: TRBJ2-2; CDR3nt: TGTGCCAGCAGTGAGAGACAGGGGGGAACCGGGGAGCTGTTTTTT; CDR3aa: CASSERQGGTGELFF
d_gene: -; abundance: -; v_gene: TRBV28; j_gene: TRBJ1-6; CDR3nt: TGTGCCAGCAGTCCACCGGACCCCTTTTCACCCCTCCACTTT; CDR3aa: CASSPPDPFSPLHF
d_gene: -; abundance: -; v_gene: TRBV2; j_gene: TRBJ1-5; CDR3nt: TGTGCCAGCAGTGACAAGGCGGTGGCAGCGGATCAGCCCCAGCATTTT; CDR3aa: CASSDKAVAADQPQHF
d_gene: -; abundance: -; v_gene: TRBV12-3/TRBV12-4; j_gene: TRBJ1-2; CDR3nt: TGTGCCAGCAGTGTAGGGTTAGCTAACTATGGCTACACCTTC; CDR3aa: CASSVGLANYGYTF
d_gene: -; abundance: -; v_gene: TRBV5-3; j_gene: TRBJ1-1; CDR3nt: TGTGCCAGCAGCTTGATGGCCCAATCAATAAACACTGAAGCTTTCTTT; CDR3aa: CASSLMAQSINTEAFF
d_gene: -; abundance: -; v_gene: TRBV23-1; j_gene: TRBJ1-3; CDR3nt: TGCGCCAGCAGTCAATTAGGGTCAGCCGTCTCTGGAAACACCATATATTTT; CDR3aa: CASSQLGSAVSGNTIYF
d_gene: -; abundance: few; v_gene: TRBV19; j_gene: TRBJ1-1; CDR3nt: TGTGCCAGTAGTATCCATACTACGGGTCGCACTGAAGCTTTCTTT; CDR3aa: CASSIHTTGRTEAFF
d_gene: TRBD1; abundance: once; v_gene: TRBV12-3/TRBV12-4; j_gene: TRBJ1-1; CDR3nt: TGTGCCAGCAGAGAACACAGGGGGCAGGGTTCTGAAGCTTTCTTT; CDR3aa: CASREHRGQGSEAFF
d_gene: TRBD1; abundance: -; v_gene: TRBV5-5; j_gene: TRBJ2-1; CDR3nt: TGTGCCAGCAGCCCACAGGGGGCAAGCGATGAGCAGTTCTTC; CDR3aa: CASSPQGASDEQFF
d_gene: -; abundance: -; v_gene: TRBV7-9; j_gene: TRBJ1-1; CDR3nt: TGTGCCAGCAGCTTCACAGGGTGGACCGAGGGCACTGAAGCTTTCTTT; CDR3aa: CASSFTGWTEGTEAFF
d_gene: -; abundance: -; v_gene: TRBV4-1; j_gene: TRBJ2-3; CDR3nt: TGCGCCAGCAGCCAAGAAGGGCGGGGCCCAGATACGCAGTATTTT; CDR3aa: CASSQEGRGPDTQYF
d_gene: -; abundance: few; v_gene: TRBV29-1; j_gene: TRBJ2-2; CDR3nt: TGCAGCGTTGGGTATGCTTCCAGGGGCGGTACCGGGGAGCTGTTTTTT; CDR3aa: CSVGYASRGGTGELFF
d_gene: -; abundance: -; v_gene: TRBV6-1; j_gene: TRBJ1-1; CDR3nt: TGTGCCAGCAGTGAACGAGGCCCGGTGGACACTGAAGCTTTCTTT; CDR3aa: CASSERGPVDTEAFF
d_gene: TRBD1; abundance: few; v_gene: TRBV6-1; j_gene: TRBJ1-2; CDR3nt: TGTGCCAGCAGTCCAAGGACAGGGAGGTATGGCTACACCTTC; CDR3aa: CASSPRTGRYGYTF
d_gene: TRBD1; abundance: -; v_gene: TRBV4-1; j_gene: TRBJ1-3; CDR3nt: TGCGCCAGCAGCCCTAGTGACAGGGAGGACACCATATATTTT; CDR3aa: CASSPSDREDTIYF